The 6 T cell receptor beta chains below all came from one sample that was sequenced in a study of cytomegalovirus exposure and HLA in healthy donors. Sequenced by immunoSEQ multiplex PCR; TCRdb stores in-frame clones only, minus some. Here the sample spans about 260,000 clones, around 91% being singletons. Specimen: PBMCs. These receptors were taken from a woman in her thirties in good health and CMV-seronegative.

The count of this clone is one. The CDR3 loop reads CASSPGGLPYEQYF. CDR3 nucleotides: TGTGCCAGCTCACCTGGGGGTCTCCCCTACGAGCAGTACTTC. This rearrangement joins TRBV18 to TRBJ2-7; D may match TRBD1 or TRBD2 (5 bases each). In germline, CDR1 is KGHSH, CDR2 LQKENI. Trimming left V 3 bases short and J 2 bases short, with 11 bases between. The CDR3 length is 14 residues.

The chain employs TRBV4-3 and TRBJ2-3, with D tentatively TRBD1 (5 bases). Trimming stripped 2 bases from V and 6 bases from J, with 12 bases between. Germline CDR1 and CDR2: LGHNA and YSLEER. The CDR3 consists of 14 residues. CDR3 in DNA: TGCGCCAGCAGCCAACAGGGCGAGGAGGATACGCAGTATTTT. It yields the protein CASSQQGEEDTQYF.

The J gene is TRBJ2-7, the V gene TRBV27; TRBD2 is a possible D gene (6 bases). This CDR3 is 13 amino acids long. Trimming cost V 7 bases and J 2 bases, with 12 bases left between them. Germline-derived CDR1 and CDR2 are MNHEY and SMNVEV (reference sequence). The CDR3 sequence is CASTGGAPYEQYF. The DNA for the CDR3 is TGTGCCAGCACCGGGGGAGCTCCCTACGAGCAGTACTTC.

This sequence joins TRBV11-3 and TRBJ2-5, with no clear D. V was pared by 8 bases and J by 5 bases, with 9 bases between. The germline V gene has CDR1 SGHNT and CDR2 YENEEA. This CDR3 is built from 11 residues. The CDR3 sequence: CASELRETQYF. The DNA of the CDR3 is TGTGCCAGCGAGTTACGGGAGACCCAGTACTTC. The variable domain in full, with the rest retrieved from reference TRBV11-3 and TRBJ2-5, is EAGVVQSPRYKIIEKKQPVAFWCNPISGHNTLYWYLQNLGQGPELLIRYENEEAVDDSQLPKDRFSAERLKGVDSTLKIQPAELGDSAVYLCASELRETQYFGPGTRLLVL.

This chain uses TRBV13 with TRBJ2-1, with 9 bases matching TRBD2. The CDR3 extends over 15 amino acids. V was clipped by 5 bases and J by 2 bases; unmatched bases: 4. From germline, CDR1 is PRHDT and CDR2 FYEKMQ (reference sequence). CDR3 amino acids: CASSLGTSPYNEQFF. The CDR3 DNA follows: TGTGCCAGCAGCCTTGGGACTAGCCCCTACAATGAGCAGTTCTTC. The complete variable domain, with remaining parts taken from reference TRBV13 and TRBJ2-1, reads AAGVIQSPRHLIKEKRETATLKCYPIPRHDTVYWYQQGPGQDPQFLISFYEKMQSDKGSIPDRFSAQQFSDYHSELNMSSLELGDSALYFCASSLGTSPYNEQFFGPGTRLTVL.

V usage is TRBV19 and J usage is TRBJ2-7, with D unresolved. CDR3 length equals 13 residues. V lost 3 bases, J lost 2 bases, and 8 bases lay in between. The V gene's germline CDR1 is LNHDA and CDR2 SQIVND (reference sequence). Written as DNA, the CDR3 is TGTGCCAGTAGTATTTCTGCGGCCTACGAGCAGTACTTC. It translates to CASSISAAYEQYF.